The entry that follows covers one TCR beta chain sequence. The entry originates in a study of cytomegalovirus exposure and HLA in healthy donors. This PCR relied on a set of 60 Vbeta primers and 13 Jbeta primers. Assay used: immunoSEQ multiplex PCR; TCRdb lists only in-frame clones, some missing. The sample shows around 180,000 clones, more than 65% of them seen only once. V was trimmed by 3 bases and J by 0 bases, leaving 21 bases between them. This CDR3 comprises 17 residues. Germline V lookup: CDR1 SQVTM, CDR2 ANQGSEA. Sequencing used PBMCs. This clonotype was sampled from a woman in her forties or fifties in good health and CMV-seronegative. This chain links TRBV29-1 with TRBJ2-7, with a weak D call TRBD2 (5 bases). CDR3 in amino acids: CSVEAFADSRNSYEQYF. CDR3 coding DNA: TGCAGCGTTGAGGCTTTCGCGGACTCCCGAAACTCCTACGAGCAGTACTTC.